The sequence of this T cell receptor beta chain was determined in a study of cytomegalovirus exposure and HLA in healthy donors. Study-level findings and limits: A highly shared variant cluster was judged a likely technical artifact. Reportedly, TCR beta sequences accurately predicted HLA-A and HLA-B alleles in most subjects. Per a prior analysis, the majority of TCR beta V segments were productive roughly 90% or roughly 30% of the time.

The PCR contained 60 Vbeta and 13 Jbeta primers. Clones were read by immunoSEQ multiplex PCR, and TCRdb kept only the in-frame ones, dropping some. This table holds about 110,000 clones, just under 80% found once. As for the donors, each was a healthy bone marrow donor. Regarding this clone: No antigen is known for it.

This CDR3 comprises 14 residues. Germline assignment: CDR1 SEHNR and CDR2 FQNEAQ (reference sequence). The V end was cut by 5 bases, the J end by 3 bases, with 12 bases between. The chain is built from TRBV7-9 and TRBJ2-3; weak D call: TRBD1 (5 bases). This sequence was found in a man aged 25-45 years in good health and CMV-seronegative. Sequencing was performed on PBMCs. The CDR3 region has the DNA TGTGCCAGCAGCAATACCAGGGATACAGATACGCAGTATTTT. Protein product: CASSNTRDTDTQYF.